Sequencing of this TCR beta chain was carried out in a study of CD8 T cells in ankylosing spondylitis. Losses at the gene ends were 5 bases for V and 7 bases for J; bases not matched to a gene: 4. The germline V gene has CDR1 MNHEY and CDR2 SMNVEV (reference sequence). CDR3 length equals 15 residues. Study observations and caveats: Reported data indicate significant enrichment of disease-linked clones within matched ankylosing spondylitis synovial fluid. CD8+ by phenotype, disease-linked clones were relatively rare in peripheral blood.

By quantitative 5'-RACE with molecular barcodes, the TCR beta libraries were made. TCRdb passed the 5' RACE reads through MiXCR, listing each CDR3 protein once. The sample has approximately 350,000 distinct CDR3 sequences; roughly 15% are singletons. About this clonotype: Its antigen is still unknown.

The sample comprised blood, either unsorted or a sorted T cell fraction (not recorded which). V gene TRBV27 combines with J gene TRBJ2-3, with 15 bases matching TRBD2. The receptor was derived from a male donor with ankylosing spondylitis or in good health (not recorded which). The CDR3 spells CASSRTSGGANTQYF. CDR3 in DNA: TGTGCCAGCAGTAGGACTAGCGGGGGGGCAAATACGCAGTATTTT.